This T cell receptor beta chain was captured in a study of CD8 T cells in ankylosing spondylitis. Findings of the study overall: A TCR beta motif of fewer than 10 highly homologous variants seemed to mark ankylosing spondylitis blood.

This clonotype was recorded at least ten times. Antigen specificity is unknown. Making use of molecular barcodes, quantitative 5'-RACE generated TCR beta libraries. Via MiXCR, TCRdb re-called the 5' RACE reads, giving one row per CDR3 protein. The data show roughly 180,000 distinct CDR3 sequences, with approximately 9% seen just once and over 12% held by the top ten. This CDR3 comprises 16 residues. Germline loops: CDR1 SGHKS, CDR2 YYEKEE (reference sequence). Trimming removed 2 bases from V and 0 bases from J, with 12 bases in between. The chain carries TRBV5-5 and TRBJ1-5; D is uncertain. The receptor's source is a female donor with ankylosing spondylitis or in good health (not recorded which). The specimen was blood, either unsorted or a sorted T cell fraction (not recorded which). As DNA, the CDR3 is TGTGCCAGCAGCTTTCACCCCCTCATTAGCAATCAGCCCCAGCATTTT. This sequence encodes CASSFHPLISNQPQHF.